A selection of T cell receptor beta chains follows, all from one sample in a study of glioma-infiltrating T cells. TCRdb processed the multiplex PCR reads anew with MiXCR; each CDR3 protein has one entry. Here the sample spans 15,000 to 20,000 distinct CDR3 sequences, roughly 50% being singletons. The sequenced material came from glioma tissue, nonneoplastic brain tissue, or PBMCs (not recorded which). The source of these receptors is a human donor with low-grade glioma or glioblastoma, undergoing nonglioma brain surgery, or in good health (not recorded which). Both conserved end residues are part of each CDR3. D genes are given only for firm matches. Clone size is stated in some rows and not others, as once, few, many or a class when expanded.

j_gene | v_gene | d_gene | abundance | CDR3nt | CDR3aa
TRBJ2-7 | TRBV20-1 | NA | NA | TGCAGTGCTAGAGAAAGCCAACGGGAGAGACTCGAGCAGTACTTC | CSARESQRERLEQYF
TRBJ1-5 | TRBV19 | NA | NA | TGTGCCAGTAGTATGAGGACAGATAGCAATCAGCCCCAGCATTTT | CASSMRTDSNQPQHF
TRBJ1-5 | TRBV6-2/TRBV6-3 | NA | NA | TGTGCCAGCAGTGCCTACAGGAATAAGCCCGAGCATTTT | CASSAYRNKPEHF
TRBJ2-3 | TRBV20-1 | NA | NA | TGCAGTGCTGACCGGGTAGCGATAACAGATACGCAGTATTTT | CSADRVAITDTQYF
TRBJ2-7 | TRBV20-1 | NA | NA | TGCAGTGCTAGAGCAGGAGGGAGTATACGTATCTCCTACGAGCAGTACTTC | CSARAGGSIRISYEQYF
TRBJ1-1 | TRBV20-1 | TRBD1 | NA | TGCAGTGCTGGGGACAGTAACACTGAAGCTTTCTTT | CSAGDSNTEAFF
TRBJ2-5 | TRBV20-1 | TRBD2 | medium-sized | TGCAGTGCTCCCTATCCTAGCGGGAGTCGGCAAGAGACCCAGTACTTC | CSAPYPSGSRQETQYF
TRBJ2-1 | TRBV4-2 | NA | NA | TGTGCCAGCAGCCAAGATCTGGGGATCTCCTACAATGAGCAGTTCTTC | CASSQDLGISYNEQFF
TRBJ2-1 | TRBV20-1 | NA | NA | TGCAGTGCTAGAGCGCGGGTCTACAATGAGCAGTTCTTC | CSARARVYNEQFF
TRBJ1-2 | TRBV20-1 | NA | many | TGCAGTGCTAGTCGACCCGGGGTAGGGGACTATGGCTACACCTTC | CSASRPGVGDYGYTF
TRBJ2-2 | TRBV20-1 | TRBD1 | few | TGCAGTGTTTCCGGGACAGGGAACACCGGGGAGCTGTTTTTT | CSVSGTGNTGELFF
TRBJ2-3 | TRBV7-9 | TRBD2 | many | TGTGCCAGCAGCCGGACTAGCGGACTCACAGATACGCAGTATTTT | CASSRTSGLTDTQYF
TRBJ1-1 | TRBV28 | NA | NA | TGTGCCAGCAGTTCCACTAGGAACACTGAAGCTTTCTTT | CASSSTRNTEAFF
TRBJ1-1 | TRBV7-2 | NA | few | TGTGCCAGCAGCTTAAGTCGGCCGAACACTGAAGCTTTCTTT | CASSLSRPNTEAFF
TRBJ1-5 | TRBV27 | TRBD1 | NA | TGTGCCAGCAGTCTAGACAGGGGACGGCAGCCCCAGCATTTT | CASSLDRGRQPQHF
TRBJ2-7 | TRBV20-1 | NA | NA | TGCAGTGCTAGAGATATAAATCCCCTGGGGGAGCAGTACTTC | CSARDINPLGEQYF
TRBJ1-1 | TRBV20-1 | TRBD1 | NA | TGCAGTGCTACCCCCGGGACAGGGAGTGAGGCGGACACTGAAGCTTTCTTT | CSATPGTGSEADTEAFF
TRBJ2-5 | TRBV20-1 | TRBD2 | NA | TGCAGTGCTAGAGCCCGCTGGGGACTAGCGGGGGAAAAATTCCAAGAGACCCAGTACTTC | CSARARWGLAGEKFQETQYF
TRBJ2-7 | TRBV28 | TRBD2 | NA | TGTGCCGGGAGGGGCTCTCCCACCTACGAGCAGTACTTC | CAGRGSPTYEQYF
TRBJ2-5 | TRBV6-2/TRBV6-3 | TRBD2 | few | TGTGCCAGCACCCTACTAGCGGGGACCCAGTACTTC | CASTLLAGTQYF
TRBJ1-1 | TRBV7-9 | NA | NA | TGTGCCAGCAGCCCCAAGGTCAGGGAGAACACTGGAGCTTTCTTT | CASSPKVRENTGAFF
TRBJ2-1 | TRBV6-1 | NA | few | TGTGCCAGCAGTTCGGTCGGGGCCGAGCAGTTCTTC | CASSSVGAEQFF
TRBJ2-5 | TRBV6-1 | NA | NA | TGTGCCAGCAGTTTGACCCCCTCACAAGAGACCCAGTACTTC | CASSLTPSQETQYF
TRBJ1-2 | TRBV28 | NA | NA | TGTGCCAGCACCCCTCGACAGGTTTATGGCTACACCTTC | CASTPRQVYGYTF
TRBJ2-5 | TRBV7-2 | NA | NA | TGTGCCAGCAGCCGGGCAGAGACCCAGTACTTC | CASSRAETQYF
TRBJ1-2 | TRBV7-9 | NA | NA | TGTGCCAGCAGCTTTGCAGTCTCTTATGGCTACACCTTC | CASSFAVSYGYTF
TRBJ2-6 | TRBV11-2 | NA | NA | TGTGCCAGCAGCGTCAAGGTAACCCTCTCTGGGGCCAACGTCCTGACTTTC | CASSVKVTLSGANVLTF
TRBJ1-5 | TRBV6-2/TRBV6-3 | NA | NA | TGTGCCAGCGGGCCCTATGTGGGGTCTTATAGCAATCAGCCCCAGCATTTT | CASGPYVGSYSNQPQHF
TRBJ2-3 | TRBV20-1 | NA | NA | TGCAGTGCTCCGGCTAGAGTGGATACGCAGTATTTT | CSAPARVDTQYF
TRBJ2-1 | TRBV5-1 | NA | NA | TGCGCCAGCAGCTTCCAGGGGTTAGGTAGGAATGAGCAGTTCTTC | CASSFQGLGRNEQFF
TRBJ1-2 | TRBV2 | NA | NA | TGTGCCAGCAGGAGAGACGGTTCAGCTAACTATGGCTACACCTTC | CASRRDGSANYGYTF
TRBJ1-1 | TRBV14 | NA | many | TGTGCCAGCAGCCAATTGACGGGCGTGAACACTGAAGCTTTCTTT | CASSQLTGVNTEAFF
TRBJ2-4 | TRBV6-1 | TRBD1 | NA | TGTGCCAGCTCTGACAGGGGTAACATTCAGTACTTC | CASSDRGNIQYF
TRBJ2-1 | TRBV6-2/TRBV6-3 | NA | NA | TGTGCCAGCCGACCGCTGAGCTCCTACAATGAGCAGTTCTTC | CASRPLSSYNEQFF
TRBJ2-7 | TRBV19 | NA | NA | TGTGCCAGTAGTCAAGGGGCGATCTCCTACGAGCAGTACTTC | CASSQGAISYEQYF
TRBJ2-3 | TRBV6-2/TRBV6-3 | NA | NA | TGTGCCAGCAGTTTGAGGGGCCAATACGCGGGTGATACGCAGTATTTT | CASSLRGQYAGDTQYF
TRBJ2-7 | TRBV15 | NA | medium-sized | TGTGCCACCAGCACTTCCGGGACTCTCTACGAGCAGTACTTC | CATSTSGTLYEQYF